This TCR beta chain was identified in a study of OX40 agonist ivuxolimab in advanced cancers. Clones were read by immunoSEQ multiplex PCR, and TCRdb kept only the in-frame ones, dropping some. The table includes about 79,000 clones, more than 90% detected once. This clone was seen once. Trimming stripped 3 bases from V and 7 bases from J, with 16 bases between. From germline, CDR1 is WNHNN and CDR2 SYGVQD (reference sequence). CDR3 length: 14 residues. This specimen was CD4+ or CD8+ T cells sorted from blood, taken in a trial of the OX40 agonist ivuxolimab. This receptor was taken from an adult with an advanced solid tumor such as melanoma, head and neck, liver or kidney cancer. The rearrangement joins TRBV10-1 to TRBJ2-7; a possible D gene is TRBD1 (6 bases). The CDR3 nucleotides read TGCGCCAGCAGTGATGCGAACAGGGTGTTTGAGCAGTACTTC. Translating gives CASSDANRVFEQYF.